What follows is one TCR beta chain and its context. What it binds is not known. This entry comes from a study of T cells after yellow fever vaccination. In the study overall: Some fractions had low cell numbers, and these were prepared with SMART-Seq v4 Ultra Low Input.

Study outcomes and limitations: Though it reached lower strength, the secondary response hit its peak faster, day 5 versus 15.

Each CDR3 protein gets one entry after TCRdb re-called the 5' RACE reads with MiXCR. The sample contains some 350,000 distinct CDR3 sequences, about 8.7% of which appear only once. V lost 3 bases and J 0 bases, leaving 10 bases between the germline ends. This CDR3 is built from 15 residues. Germline CDR1 is SGHAT and CDR2 is FQNNGV. The J gene is TRBJ2-3, the V gene TRBV11-2; D uncertain. This TCR came from a man aged 18 to 29 who received the YFV17D yellow fever vaccine. Sample: PBMCs, taken on the day of the first yellow fever vaccination. The CDR3 loop reads CASSLAGPSTDTQYF. The CDR3 DNA follows: TGTGCCAGCAGCTTGGCAGGCCCTAGCACAGATACGCAGTATTTT.